Here is one TCR beta chain with its context. The antigen is not known. V gave up 0 bases and J gave up 0 bases, with 13 bases separating them. Germline V lookup: CDR1 SGDLS, CDR2 YYNGEE. This CDR3 has 16 residues. The data were obtained in a study of blood T cells in healthy people across ages. Points from the study as a whole: Older age went with lower TCR beta diversity per million T cells, in a roughly linear way.

Every donor gave 9 to 10 milliliters of peripheral blood. Every sample had a minimum of 7 million PBMCs isolated. A second 7 to 11 cycle PCR used barcoded and J-beta primers. TCRdb reprocessed the 5' RACE reads via MiXCR and lists one record per CDR3 protein. The sample shows about a million distinct CDR3 sequences, around 48% of them seen only once. The rearrangement links TRBV9 to TRBJ2-7; the D call may be TRBD1 or TRBD2 (5 bases each). The receptor was derived from a man aged 25 to 40 in good health. What was sequenced was blood. DNA for the CDR3: TGTGCCAGCAGCGTAGAGGGGAGTCGGAACTCCTACGAGCAGTACTTC. It codes for CASSVEGSRNSYEQYF.